This passage covers 22 T cell receptor beta chains from one sample sequenced in a study of identical twins. TCRdb fed the 5' RACE reads into MiXCR, producing one record per CDR3 protein. The data show about 660,000 distinct CDR3 sequences, approximately 9% seen once. These data also featured in a second study, about yellow fever vaccine responses in identical twins.

The sequencing input was PBMCs. Receptor source: a woman in her late teens or twenties in good health.

This clonotype occurred many times. This chain joins TRBV5-1 and TRBJ1-2; 7 nucleotides line up with TRBD1. The CDR3 covers 16 residues. Trimming at V came to 4 bases and at J to 5 bases, leaving 14 bases not matched to a gene. Germline CDR1 is SGHRS and CDR2 is YFSETQ. CDR3 amino acids: CASSPGGQARTYGYTF. CDR3 sequence (DNA): TGCGCCAGCAGCCCGGGAGGACAGGCACGAACATATGGCTACACCTTC.

V and J are TRBV12-3 or TRBV12-4 and TRBJ2-1; D could derive from TRBD1 or TRBD2 (5 bases each). The CDR3 spans 15 residues. Trimming shortened V by 0 bases and J by 5 bases, and 11 bases separated the two germline ends. The CDR3 spells CASSLAGRLDNEQFF. CDR3 in DNA: TGTGCCAGCAGTTTAGCGGGACGTCTCGACAATGAGCAGTTCTTC.

The rearrangement joins TRBV5-5 to TRBJ2-1, with D possibly TRBD1 on 5 matching bases. The CDR3 contains 18 residues. Germline V gene data show CDR1 as SGHKS and CDR2 as YYEKEE (reference sequence). The germline V and J ends were trimmed by 4 bases and 0 bases, with 20 bases remaining between them. DNA of the CDR3: TGTGCCAGCAGCGGCCGGTGGGGCGCCGTCGGCTCCTACAATGAGCAGTTCTTC. It specifies CASSGRWGAVGSYNEQFF. The entire variable domain, with the rest obtained from reference TRBV5-5 and TRBJ2-1, is as follows: DAGVTQSPTHLIKTRGQQVTLRCSPISGHKSVSWYQQVLGQGPQFIFQYYEKEERGRGNFPDRFSARQFPNYSSELNVNALLLGDSALYLCASSGRWGAVGSYNEQFFGPGTRLTVL.

The chain carries TRBV30 and TRBJ2-2; TRBD1 or TRBD2 may be the D gene (6 bases each). The germline V and J ends were trimmed by 8 bases and 6 bases, with 19 bases remaining between them. Germline CDR1 GTSNPN, CDR2 SVGIG (reference sequence). The CDR3 is made up of 14 amino acids. CDR3 sequence (DNA): TGTGCCCGAAGGTGGGGGGCAGGCGCCGGGGAGCTGTTTTTT. Encoded protein: CARRWGAGAGELFF.

This clonotype occurred a few times. The chain employs TRBV15 and TRBJ2-1; D might be TRBD1 or TRBD2, each matching 7 bases. This CDR3 has 14 residues. Looked up from germline, CDR1 is LNHNV and CDR2 is YYDKDF (reference sequence). Trimming removed 9 bases from V and 2 bases from J, with 14 bases in between. Here the CDR3 reads CATNGGTAYNEQFF. DNA for the CDR3: TGTGCCACAAACGGGGGGACAGCCTACAATGAGCAGTTCTTC.

In nucleotides, the CDR3 is TGTGCCAGCGCCTCCGGACTAGCCCTGGGTAATGAGCAGTTCTTC. As protein: CASASGLALGNEQFF. V and J are TRBV27 and TRBJ2-1, with 8 bases identical to TRBD2. CDR1 and CDR2 (germline): MNHEY, SMNVEV (reference sequence). The CDR3 consists of 15 residues. Trimming cost V 8 bases and J 7 bases; bases outside gene matches: 13.

There are a few counts of this clonotype. CDR3: CASSESGLAYNEQFF. The CDR3 region has the DNA TGTGCCAGCAGTGAGTCGGGGCTCGCCTACAATGAGCAGTTCTTC. V and J are TRBV25-1 and TRBJ2-1, with D perhaps matching TRBD1 or TRBD2 (5 bases each). Trimming removed 3 bases at V and 2 bases at J, with 11 bases between. This CDR3 is 15 amino acids long. Germline V gene sequence: CDR1 MGHDK, CDR2 SYGVNS.

This clonotype has just a few counts. The chain has TRBV20-1 and TRBJ1-6; D gene uncertain. The V gene's germline CDR1 is DFQATT and CDR2 SNEGSKA (reference sequence). This CDR3 has 16 residues. With 0 bases removed from V and 5 bases from J, the gap between germline ends came to 14 bases. The CDR3 reads CSAREGGRVDNSPLHF. Here the CDR3 DNA reads TGCAGTGCTAGAGAGGGCGGACGGGTCGATAATTCACCCCTCCACTTT.

This clonotype was detected only a few times. V is TRBV20-1 and J is TRBJ2-1; D is perhaps TRBD2 (6 bases). With 0 bases removed from V and 5 bases from J, the gap between germline ends came to 14 bases. The CDR3 has 15 residues. Germline CDR1 DFQATT, CDR2 SNEGSKA (reference sequence). As DNA, the CDR3 is TGCAGTGCTAGAGATGCGTCTAGCGTACACAATGAGCAGTTCTTC. Translating it yields CSARDASSVHNEQFF.

This clonotype was observed at least ten times. The V and J genes are TRBV7-6 and TRBJ2-2; D perhaps matches TRBD1 (5 bases). V gave up 1 base and J gave up 0 bases, with 15 bases separating them. This CDR3 region has 18 residues. Germline V gene sequence: CDR1 SGHVS, CDR2 FNYEAQ. This CDR3 is CASSLGLGQGTNTGELFF. CDR3 nucleotides: TGTGCCAGCAGCTTAGGTTTAGGGCAGGGAACGAACACCGGGGAGCTGTTTTTT.

This clonotype occurred a few times. The chain combines TRBV9 with TRBJ2-5, with 8 bases fitting TRBD1. The germline CDR1 and CDR2 sequences are SGDLS and YYNGEE. Trimming took 3 bases from V and 5 from J; bases not matched to a gene: 12. This CDR3 spans 16 amino acids. As DNA, the CDR3 is TGTGCCAGCAGCGCCGGTGGACAGGGAGGAGGGGAGACCCAGTACTTC. It translates to CASSAGGQGGGETQYF. The full variable domain, completed using reference TRBV9 and TRBJ2-5, is DSGVTQTPKHLITATGQRVTLRCSPRSGDLSVYWYQQSLDQGLQFLIQYYNGEERAKGNILERFSAQQFPDLHSELNLSSLELGDSALYFCASSAGGQGGGETQYFGPGTRLLVL.

This clonotype turned up a few times. V and J are TRBV4-2 and TRBJ2-7; 10 nucleotides line up with TRBD2. The V segment lost 2 bases and the J segment 4 bases; nucleotides outside the gene matches: 5. Germline CDR1 and CDR2: LGHNA and YNFKEQ. This CDR3 contains 15 residues. CDR3 DNA: TGTGCCAGCAGCCAACTAGCGGGAGAAAATTACGAGCAGTACTTC. This encodes CASSQLAGENYEQYF.

The sample holds a few counts of this clonotype. V usage is TRBV10-3 and J usage is TRBJ2-7; a possible D gene is TRBD1 (6 bases). CDR3 length: 12 amino acids. V lost 8 bases to trimming and J lost 6 bases, with 14 bases between them. CDR1 and CDR2 (germline): ENHRY, SYGVKD. CDR3 sequence (DNA): TGTGCCATCGGCCAGGGACAACCCGAGCAGTACTTC. This sequence encodes CAIGQGQPEQYF.

CDR3 region: CASSYTTVTGQGRMSYGYTF. CDR3 in DNA: TGTGCCAGCAGTTACACGACTGTGACAGGGCAGGGTCGTATGTCTTATGGCTACACCTTC. The chain uses TRBV6-2 or TRBV6-3 and TRBJ1-2; 7 bases map to TRBD1. V lost 2 bases and J lost 5; bases outside the gene matches: 23. Germline V gene lookup returns CDR1 MNHEY and CDR2 SVGEGT. The CDR3 spans 20 residues.

Ten or more counts support this clonotype. The V call is TRBV12-3 or TRBV12-4, the J call TRBJ2-1, with D unclear. V gave up 7 bases and J gave up 5 bases, with 9 bases separating them. There are 12 residues in the CDR3. This chain's CDR3 is CASTINNNEQFF. The CDR3 DNA sequence: TGTGCCAGCACTATTAACAACAATGAGCAGTTCTTC.

This rearrangement joins TRBV12-3 or TRBV12-4 to TRBJ2-4, with D unresolved. The CDR3 is 16 amino acids. The V end was cut by 6 bases, the J end by 0 bases, with 15 bases between. CDR3 sequence (DNA): TGTGCCAGCAGCCACCCCGGTAAACTAGCCAAAAACATTCAGTACTTC. Residues: CASSHPGKLAKNIQYF.

The V gene is TRBV15, the J gene TRBJ2-2; D uncertain. The germline V gene encodes CDR1 LNHNV and CDR2 YYDKDF (reference sequence). Trimming pared 6 bases from V and 3 bases from J, leaving 5 bases between. The CDR3 consists of 12 residues. DNA for the CDR3: TGTGCCACCAGGCACTACACCGGGGAGCTGTTTTTT. Its translation is CATRHYTGELFF.

This clonotype showed up many times. The rearrangement joins TRBV3-1 to TRBJ2-5; possible D gene TRBD1, 6 bases. V shed 5 bases and J shed 5 bases, with 9 bases lying between them. This CDR3 contains 12 residues. Per the germline V gene, CDR1 is LGHDT and CDR2 is YNNKEL (reference sequence). The CDR3 DNA reads as TGTGCCAGCAGCGGCGACAGGGAGACCCAGTACTTC. Protein: CASSGDRETQYF.

This clonotype showed up just a few times. The rearrangement joins TRBV28 to TRBJ2-4; 9 positions agree with TRBD1. CDR1 and CDR2 (germline): MDHEN, SYDVKM. CDR3 length: 17 residues. Trimming removed 4 bases from V and 5 bases from J; junction bases left unmatched: 12. CDR3 amino acids: CASSSTAGQGAENIQYF. In DNA form, the CDR3 reads TGTGCCAGCAGTTCCACGGCGGGACAGGGTGCGGAAAACATTCAGTACTTC.

This clonotype was detected many times. V gene TRBV6-1 combines with J gene TRBJ2-3; tentatively, D is TRBD1 (7 bases). Germline CDR1 MNHNS, CDR2 SASEGT. Trimming pared 7 bases from V and 0 bases from J, leaving 11 bases between. The CDR3 sequence is 14 residues long. CDR3 coding DNA: TGTGCCAGCAAGACAGGGACTAGCACAGATACGCAGTATTTT. Residues: CASKTGTSTDTQYF.

In its sample, this clonotype was seen many times. The V call is TRBV24-1, the J call TRBJ1-5; 7 bases agree with TRBD1. Trimming at V came to 9 bases and at J to 7 bases, leaving 14 bases not matched to a gene. Germline loops: CDR1 KGHDR, CDR2 SFDVKD. This CDR3 is 15 amino acids long. The CDR3 bases are TGTGCCACCGGGGGAGCACGCGGAGGGGGCCAGCCCCAGCATTTT. Its translation is CATGGARGGGQPQHF.

This chain joins TRBV6-1 and TRBJ2-1; 8 nucleotides match TRBD2. From germline, CDR1 is MNHNS and CDR2 SASEGT. The V and J ends lost 5 bases and 0 bases, in that order; junction bases with no gene match: 6. This CDR3 spans 16 amino acids. The CDR3 DNA reads TGTGCCAGCAGTCGAATAGGGACTAGCTCCTACAATGAGCAGTTCTTC. It translates to CASSRIGTSSYNEQFF.